This T cell receptor beta chain was captured by sequencing in a study of blood T cell repertoires in COVID-19. Whole-study context: The samples span acute and convalescent COVID-19 from the United States, Italy and Spain.

The CDR3 contains 14 residues. V trimming: 5 bases; J trimming: 5 bases; junction bases outside the gene matches: 3. The germline V gene encodes CDR1 SGHTA and CDR2 FQGNSA. Authors' analysis steps: How many nucleated cells were present was estimated from reference gene primer amplification. Clones were sequenced by immunoSEQ multiplex PCR, and TCRdb holds only the in-frame ones, with some missing. The V and J calls and clone size are taken from that table; D and trimming were inferred from the DNA. The data contain hundreds of thousands of clones, about four fifths of them seen just once; the ten biggest clones take up about 9.6%.

Sequencing was done on a sample of peripheral blood. The clonotype comes from a man older than 75 with acute or convalescent COVID-19. The V call is TRBV7-2, the J call TRBJ1-1; TRBD1 aligns across 12 bases. The CDR3 reads CASSRDRGRTEAFF. DNA for the CDR3: TGTGCCAGCAGCCGGGACAGGGGGCGGACTGAAGCTTTCTTT.